The next 15 T cell receptor beta chains were all read from a single sample in a study of tumor-infiltrating lymphocytes in primary liver carcinoma. RNA was extracted from whole blood without cell sorting, alongside germline DNA. From around 500 ng of total RNA, TCR beta-specific cDNA was reverse-transcribed using a constant-region primer. Investigators got TCR beta libraries out of three nested multiplex PCR rounds, done with slightly modified ARM-PCR. The first two PCR rounds used TRBV1-TRBV30 primers with a Cbeta primer, roughly 10 cycles each. TCRdb passed the multiplex PCR reads through MiXCR, listing each CDR3 protein once. The sample records approximately 300,000 distinct CDR3 sequences, roughly two thirds being singletons. Sequencing was done on a sample of peripheral blood. The receptors derive from a man aged 40-49 years with primary liver carcinoma and hepatitis B virus infection.

To note about this clonotype: Since no conserved phenylalanine or tryptophan closes the CDR3, a read error is the likely cause. Because the CDR3's place on the DNA is in doubt, the DNA is left out and the CDR3 is given as listed by TCRdb. The chain uses TRBV6-2 or TRBV6-3 and TRBJ2-7; the DNA was not used to check the table's D call, TRBD2. Germline-derived CDR1 and CDR2 are MNHEY and SVGEGT. The CDR3 extends over 14 residues, inclusive of both ends. The CDR3 spells CASKGLAQLGEQYS.

In regard to this clonotype: A read error may be the cause here, since a much bigger clone is one base away. The J gene is TRBJ2-7, the V gene TRBV12-3 or TRBV12-4; D is perhaps TRBD1 or TRBD2 (5 bases each). This CDR3 region has 14 residues. CDR3 sequence (DNA): TGTGTCAGCAGTTTCGGGGCCTCCTCCTACGAGCAGTACTTC. This gives the protein CVSSFGASSYEQYF.

The CDR3 reads CASSVQGYTEAFF. For the CDR3, the DNA is TGCGCCAGCAGCGTGCAGGGATACACTGAAGCTTTCTTT. V is TRBV4-1 and J is TRBJ1-1; possible D gene TRBD1, 5 bases. Germline V gives CDR1 MGHRA, CDR2 YSYEKL. V lost 5 bases and J 3 bases, leaving 10 bases between the germline ends. The CDR3 spans 13 residues.

Turning to this clonotype: The conserved final phenylalanine or tryptophan is absent from the CDR3, which likely points to a read error. Here the CDR3 reads CASSLTGDPYNEQFS. DNA for the CDR3: TGCGCCAGCAGCTTGACAGGGGATCCCTACAATGAGCAGTTCTCC. This sequence joins TRBV5-1 and TRBJ2-1; 7 positions match TRBD1. The CDR3 runs 15 residues. Germline V lookup: CDR1 SGHRS, CDR2 YFSETQ. Trimming cost V 1 base and J 2 bases; bases outside gene matches: 3.

With regard to this clonotype: This likely comes from a read error, as the CDR3 has no conserved phenylalanine or tryptophan at its end. The DNA is left out, because the CDR3 cannot be placed on it with certainty; the CDR3 is given as TCRdb lists it. V and J are TRBV29-1 and TRBJ2-3. The CDR3 comprises 10 residues, both ends counted. CDR1 and CDR2 (germline): SQVTM, ANQGSEA. The CDR3 here is CSVLTDTEYL.

Comment on this clonotype: Being one base from a much bigger clone, this may be a read error. The chain links TRBV12-3 or TRBV12-4 to TRBJ2-7; 7 bases line up with TRBD2. CDR3 length: 15 residues. The CDR3 nucleotides are TGTGCCGGCAGTTTGGGGGGGACCGGTATCTACGAGCAGTACTTC. It is translated as CAGSLGGTGIYEQYF.

Details on this clonotype: A much bigger clone sits one base away, suggesting this may be a read error. V gene TRBV4-1 combines with J gene TRBJ1-3; D is undetermined. This CDR3 spans 16 amino acids. V shed 1 base and J shed 2 bases, with 12 bases lying between them. Germline V gene sequence: CDR1 MGHRA, CDR2 YSYEKL. The CDR3: CASSQGGLMPGNTIYF. CDR3 DNA sequence: TGCGCCAGCAGCCAAGGAGGGCTGATGCCTGGAAACACCATATATTTT.

At least ten counts were recorded for this clonotype. The chain employs TRBV29-1 and TRBJ2-1; no reliable D call. This CDR3 comprises 15 residues. The V end was cut by 8 bases, the J end by 0 bases, with 17 bases between. CDR1 and CDR2 from the germline V gene are SQVTM and ANQGSEA. Here the CDR3 DNA reads TGCAGCCTTCTGTTTGGCGGCCGCTCCTACAATGAGCAGTTCTTC. Residues: CSLLFGGRSYNEQFF.

The sample holds one count of this clonotype. At one end the junction does not follow the germline gene, possibly because of a read error. The rearrangement links TRBV10-3 to TRBJ2-1; no firm D call. Germline loops: CDR1 ENHRY, CDR2 SYGVKD. This CDR3 spans 13 amino acids. The chain's CDR3 is CTTYSSSHNEQFF. Written as DNA, the CDR3 is TGTACCACGTACTCGAGCTCCCACAATGAGCAGTTCTTC.

Concerning this clonotype itself: At one of its ends the junction is not consistent with the germline gene, which may arise from a read error. The chain recombines TRBV11-1 with TRBJ2-4, with TRBD2 identical over 11 bases. Germline V gene lookup returns CDR1 SGHAT and CDR2 FQDESV (reference sequence). The CDR3 is made up of 17 amino acids. The CDR3 protein is CASSYPETSGTKNIEYF. The CDR3 coding sequence is TGTGCCAGCAGCTATCCCGAGACTAGCGGGACCAAAAACATTGAGTACTTC.

V is TRBV5-1 and J is TRBJ2-3; D possibly uses TRBD1 or TRBD2 (5 bases each). The CDR3 extends over 16 amino acids. Between the trimmed V and J ends, which lost 0 bases and 4 bases, there was a span of 15 bases. CDR1 is SGHRS and CDR2 is YFSETQ in the germline V gene. The CDR3 here is CASSLALSGRADTQYF. DNA for the CDR3: TGCGCCAGCAGCTTGGCCTTAAGCGGCAGGGCAGATACGCAGTATTTT. The variable domain in full, completed from reference TRBV5-1 and TRBJ2-3, reads KAGVTQTPRYLIKTRGQQVTLSCSPISGHRSVSWYQQTPGQGLQFLFEYFSETQRNKGNFPGRFSGRQFSNSRSEMNVSTLELGDSALYLCASSLALSGRADTQYFGPGTRLTVL.

This clonotype has ten or more counts. CDR3 DNA: TGTGCCAGCAGCCGGCAAACAGGGTACCAAGAGACCCAGTACTTC. The encoded protein is CASSRQTGYQETQYF. The chain has TRBV11-1 and TRBJ2-5, with D tentatively TRBD1 (6 bases). V lost 5 bases, J lost 0 bases, and 13 bases lay in between. The CDR3 sequence is 15 residues long. The germline gives CDR1 SGHAT, CDR2 FQDESV (reference sequence).

The V gene is TRBV12-3 or TRBV12-4, the J gene TRBJ2-1; weak D call: TRBD2 (6 bases). This CDR3 region has 15 residues. Trimming pared 7 bases from V and 7 bases from J, leaving 20 bases between. Here the CDR3 reads CASTSGGTAGNEQFF. CDR3 nucleotide sequence: TGTGCCAGCACTTCTGGTGGGACTGCAGGGAATGAGCAGTTCTTC.

This clonotype came up many times. This chain joins TRBV4-2 and TRBJ2-1, with TRBD2 matching over 10 bases. With V trimmed by 4 bases and J by 0 bases, 3 bases remained unmatched. Germline CDR1 and CDR2: LGHNA and YNFKEQ. The CDR3 sequence is 16 residues long. CDR3 residues: CASSPSSGSSYNEQFF. The DNA of the CDR3 is TGTGCCAGCAGCCCTTCTAGCGGGAGCTCCTACAATGAGCAGTTCTTC.

The V call is TRBV20-1, the J call TRBJ2-6; D not resolved. This CDR3 is built from 15 residues. Germline values: CDR1 DFQATT, CDR2 SNEGSKA (reference sequence). V was pared by 0 bases and J by 0 bases, with 6 bases between. CDR3 loop: CSARDQFSGANVLTF. CDR3 DNA sequence: TGCAGTGCTAGAGATCAATTCTCTGGGGCCAACGTCCTGACTTTC.